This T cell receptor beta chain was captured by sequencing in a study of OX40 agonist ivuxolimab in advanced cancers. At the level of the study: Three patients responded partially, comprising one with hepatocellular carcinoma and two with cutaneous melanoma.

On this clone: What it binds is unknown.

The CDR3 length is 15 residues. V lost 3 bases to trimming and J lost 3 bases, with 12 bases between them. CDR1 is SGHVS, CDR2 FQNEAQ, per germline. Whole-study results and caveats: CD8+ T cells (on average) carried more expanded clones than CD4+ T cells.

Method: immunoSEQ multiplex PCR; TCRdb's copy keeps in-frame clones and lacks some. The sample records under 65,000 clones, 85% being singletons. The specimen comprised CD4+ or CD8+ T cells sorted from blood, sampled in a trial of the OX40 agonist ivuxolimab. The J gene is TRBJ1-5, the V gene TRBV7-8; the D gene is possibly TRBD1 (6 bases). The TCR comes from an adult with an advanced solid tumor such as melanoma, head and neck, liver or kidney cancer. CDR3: CASSFRGLHNQPQHF. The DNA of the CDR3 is TGTGCCAGCAGCTTCAGGGGTTTGCACAATCAGCCCCAGCATTTT.